Listed below are T cell receptor beta chains from one sample, sequenced in a study of OX40 agonist ivuxolimab in advanced cancers. Produced via immunoSEQ multiplex PCR; TCRdb's table is partial and in-frame only. The table shows approximately 70,000 clones, with around 80% occurring only once. The material was CD4+ or CD8+ T cells sorted from blood, obtained in a trial of the OX40 agonist ivuxolimab. Every receptor here comes from an adult with an advanced solid tumor such as melanoma, head and neck, liver or kidney cancer. Each CDR3 is given with its conserved first and last residue. The order of the fields is V gene, D gene, J gene, clone size, CDR3 DNA, CDR3 protein. The D gene is left open where the match is weak. Not every row has a clone size; where given, it reads once, few, many or a size class.

V: TRBV7-9; D: TRBD1; J: TRBJ2-1; size: -; DNA: TGTGCCAGCAGAAGCAGGGGGCATGAGCAGTTCTTC; CDR3: CASRSRGHEQFF
V: TRBV4-2; D: -; J: TRBJ1-2; size: -; DNA: TGTGCCAGCAGCCAAGTAGGCTTCGGGAAGGACAACACTCACTATGGCTACACCTTC; CDR3: CASSQVGFGKDNTHYGYTF
V: TRBV15; D: -; J: TRBJ1-1; size: -; DNA: TGTGCCACCAGCAGAGTCCAGGTCGGGGACGCTGAAGCTTTCTTT; CDR3: CATSRVQVGDAEAFF
V: TRBV10-3; D: -; J: TRBJ1-3; size: -; DNA: TGTGCCATCAGTGAGAACCCCACCTTTGGAAACACCATATATTTT; CDR3: CAISENPTFGNTIYF
V: TRBV19; D: -; J: TRBJ1-5; size: -; DNA: TGTGCCAGTACCATGGGGGCAGGGTCCCAGCCCCAGCATTTT; CDR3: CASTMGAGSQPQHF
V: TRBV11-2; D: TRBD2; J: TRBJ2-1; size: -; DNA: TGTGCCAGCAGCTTAGAGACTAGCCTCTCCTACAATGAGCAGTTCTTC; CDR3: CASSLETSLSYNEQFF
V: TRBV2; D: -; J: TRBJ1-6; size: once; DNA: TGTGCCAGCAGGGGTGCAGGGAATTCACCCCTCCACTTT; CDR3: CASRGAGNSPLHF
V: TRBV6-4; D: -; J: TRBJ1-2; size: -; DNA: TGTGCCAGCAGTGACCCGTGGGACATCAACTATGGCTACACCTTC; CDR3: CASSDPWDINYGYTF
V: TRBV4-1; D: TRBD1; J: TRBJ2-1; size: once; DNA: TGCGCCAGCAGCCATACAGGGGGCAGCTACAATGAGCAGTTCTTC; CDR3: CASSHTGGSYNEQFF
V: TRBV7-3; D: -; J: TRBJ2-2; size: -; DNA: TGTGCCAGCAGCTTGACCGACCCGGGCACCGGGGAGCTGTTTTTT; CDR3: CASSLTDPGTGELFF
V: TRBV28; D: -; J: TRBJ2-1; size: -; DNA: TGTGCCAGCAGGGTAGGCGGGGCCTACAATGAGCAGTTCTTC; CDR3: CASRVGGAYNEQFF
V: TRBV6-6; D: -; J: TRBJ2-2; size: -; DNA: TGTGCCAGCTCGGACACCGGGGAGCTGTTTTTT; CDR3: CASSDTGELFF
V: TRBV5-4; D: -; J: TRBJ2-4; size: -; DNA: TGTGCCAGCAGCTTGGGGGGGGCACTAGCCAAAAACATTCAGTACTTC; CDR3: CASSLGGALAKNIQYF
V: TRBV27; D: -; J: TRBJ1-6; size: -; DNA: TGTGCCAGCAGTTTAGTACTGGGGACCCGTAATTCACCCCTCCACTTT; CDR3: CASSLVLGTRNSPLHF
V: TRBV11-1; D: -; J: TRBJ2-3; size: -; DNA: TGTGCCAGCAGCCCTAGGGCGGGCACAGATACGCAGTATTTT; CDR3: CASSPRAGTDTQYF
V: TRBV5-1; D: -; J: TRBJ2-3; size: few; DNA: TGCGCCAGCAGCCCGGGACTGATTACAGATACGCAGTATTTT; CDR3: CASSPGLITDTQYF
V: TRBV19; D: -; J: TRBJ2-3; size: -; DNA: TGTGCCAGCAGCTCGGGACTTCTCGCGGGGGCCTTCACAGATACGCAGTATTTT; CDR3: CASSSGLLAGAFTDTQYF
V: TRBV28; D: TRBD1; J: TRBJ2-3; size: few; DNA: TGTGCCAGCAGCAGATTGGGACAGGGGCAGGCAGATACGCAGTATTTT; CDR3: CASSRLGQGQADTQYF
V: TRBV19; D: TRBD1; J: TRBJ1-2; size: -; DNA: TGTGCCAGTAGTGGACAGGGGTACTATGGCTACACCTTC; CDR3: CASSGQGYYGYTF
V: TRBV4-2; D: TRBD2; J: TRBJ2-4; size: -; DNA: TGTGCCAGCAGCCCTAGCGGTCTAGCCAAAAACATTCAGTACTTC; CDR3: CASSPSGLAKNIQYF
V: TRBV7-3; D: TRBD1; J: TRBJ2-7; size: -; DNA: TGTGCCAGCAGCTTATTTCCCATCTCACAGGGGAGTAGCTACGAGCAGTACTTC; CDR3: CASSLFPISQGSSYEQYF
V: TRBV19; D: TRBD1; J: TRBJ1-2; size: -; DNA: TGTGCCAGCAAAAGCGACAGGGACGTTAACTATGGCTACACCTTC; CDR3: CASKSDRDVNYGYTF
V: TRBV19; D: -; J: TRBJ1-4; size: -; DNA: TGTGCCAGTAGGACCGGGACGCGCGAAAAACTGTTTTTT; CDR3: CASRTGTREKLFF
V: TRBV4-1; D: -; J: TRBJ2-1; size: -; DNA: TGCGCCAGCAGCCAAGTTCGCCCGGGACTGAGCTCCTACAATGAGCAGTTCTTC; CDR3: CASSQVRPGLSSYNEQFF
V: TRBV18; D: TRBD1; J: TRBJ2-5; size: -; DNA: TGTGCCAGCTCACGAATGCTACAGGGGGCAGAACGGGAGACCCAGTACTTC; CDR3: CASSRMLQGAERETQYF
V: TRBV28; D: -; J: TRBJ2-5; size: -; DNA: TGTGCCAGCAGGGGGCCGGGGGAGACCCAGTACTTC; CDR3: CASRGPGETQYF
V: TRBV7-9; D: -; J: TRBJ2-2; size: -; DNA: TGTGCCAGCAGCCCGAAAGCCACCGGGGAGCTGTTTTTT; CDR3: CASSPKATGELFF
V: TRBV28; D: -; J: TRBJ1-4; size: -; DNA: TGTGCCAGCAGTTTAGCCCTTCTCAGGTCCGAGGACGGTGAAAAACTGTTTTTT; CDR3: CASSLALLRSEDGEKLFF
V: TRBV7-3; D: -; J: TRBJ1-1; size: -; DNA: TGTGCCAGCAGCCATCACCCGAGGCAGGCGAGCACTGAAGCTTTCTTT; CDR3: CASSHHPRQASTEAFF
V: TRBV7-8; D: TRBD2; J: TRBJ2-1; size: -; DNA: TGTGCCAGCAGCCCACAAGCTATCGGGGGGGTTTACAATGAGCAGTTCTTC; CDR3: CASSPQAIGGVYNEQFF
V: TRBV5-1; D: TRBD1; J: TRBJ2-7; size: -; DNA: TGCGCCAGCAGCCCGGGACAGGAGAAGGGCGAGCAGTACTTC; CDR3: CASSPGQEKGEQYF
V: TRBV9; D: -; J: TRBJ2-2; size: -; DNA: TGTGCCAGCAGTATGCAGGGAGGTTTCGCCGGGGAGCTGTTTTTT; CDR3: CASSMQGGFAGELFF
V: TRBV2; D: TRBD1; J: TRBJ1-5; size: -; DNA: TGTGCCAGCAGCCACCAGGACAGGGGTATTGCGAGCCATCAGCCCCAGCATTTT; CDR3: CASSHQDRGIASHQPQHF
V: TRBV5-1; D: -; J: TRBJ2-7; size: few; DNA: TGCGCCAGCAGCTTGGTAGTTCAGCCCTACGAGCAGTACTTC; CDR3: CASSLVVQPYEQYF
V: TRBV6-5; D: -; J: TRBJ1-2; size: -; DNA: TGTGCCAGCAGTTACAGGTTGGGGGGGGAAGGCTACACCTTC; CDR3: CASSYRLGGEGYTF
V: TRBV9; D: -; J: TRBJ2-7; size: once; DNA: TGTGCCAGCAGCGCCCAGGGTTGGTCCTACGAGCAGTACTTC; CDR3: CASSAQGWSYEQYF